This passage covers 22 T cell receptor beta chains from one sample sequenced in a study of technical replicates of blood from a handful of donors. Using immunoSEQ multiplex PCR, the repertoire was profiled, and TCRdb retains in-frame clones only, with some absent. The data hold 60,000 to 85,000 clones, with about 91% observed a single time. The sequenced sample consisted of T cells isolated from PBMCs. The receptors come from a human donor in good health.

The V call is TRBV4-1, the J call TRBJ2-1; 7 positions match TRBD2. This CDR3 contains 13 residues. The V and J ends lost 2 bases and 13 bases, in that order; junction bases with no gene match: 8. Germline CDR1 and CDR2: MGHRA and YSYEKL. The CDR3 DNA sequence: TGCGCCAGCAGCCAATTTTCCGGGACTATCCAGTTCTTC. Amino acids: CASSQFSGTIQFF.

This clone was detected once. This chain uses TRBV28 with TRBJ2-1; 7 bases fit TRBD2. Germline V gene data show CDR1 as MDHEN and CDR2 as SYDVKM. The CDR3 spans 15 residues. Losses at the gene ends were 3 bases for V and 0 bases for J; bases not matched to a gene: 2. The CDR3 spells CASSLASGSYNEQFF. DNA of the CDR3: TGTGCCAGCAGTTTGGCTAGCGGCTCCTACAATGAGCAGTTCTTC. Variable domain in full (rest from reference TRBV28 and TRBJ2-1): DVKVTQSSRYLVKRTGEKVFLECVQDMDHENMFWYRQDPGLGLRLIYFSYDVKMKEKGDIPEGYSVSREKKERFSLILESASTNQTSMYLCASSLASGSYNEQFFGPGTRLTVL.

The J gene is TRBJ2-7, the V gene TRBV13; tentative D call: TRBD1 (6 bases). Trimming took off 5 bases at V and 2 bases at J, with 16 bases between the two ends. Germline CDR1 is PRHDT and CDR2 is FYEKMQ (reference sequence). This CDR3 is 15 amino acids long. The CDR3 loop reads CASSPRGDRTYEQYF. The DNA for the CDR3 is TGTGCCAGCAGCCCAAGGGGAGACAGGACCTACGAGCAGTACTTC. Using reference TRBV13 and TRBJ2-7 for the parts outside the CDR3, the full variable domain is AAGVIQSPRHLIKEKRETATLKCYPIPRHDTVYWYQQGPGQDPQFLISFYEKMQSDKGSIPDRFSAQQFSDYHSELNMSSLELGDSALYFCASSPRGDRTYEQYFGPGTRLTVT.

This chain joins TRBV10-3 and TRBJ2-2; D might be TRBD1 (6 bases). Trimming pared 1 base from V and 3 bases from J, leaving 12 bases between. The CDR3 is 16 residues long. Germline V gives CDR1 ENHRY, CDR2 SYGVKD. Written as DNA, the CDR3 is TGTGCCATCAGTGAGTACCTCAGGGGAGACACCGGGGAGCTGTTTTTT. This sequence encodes CAISEYLRGDTGELFF.

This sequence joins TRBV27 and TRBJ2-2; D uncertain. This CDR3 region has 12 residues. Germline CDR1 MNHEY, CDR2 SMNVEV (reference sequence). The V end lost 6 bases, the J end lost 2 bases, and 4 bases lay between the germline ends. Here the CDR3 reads CASSPNTGELFF. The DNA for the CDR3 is TGTGCCAGCAGCCCAAACACCGGGGAGCTGTTTTTT.

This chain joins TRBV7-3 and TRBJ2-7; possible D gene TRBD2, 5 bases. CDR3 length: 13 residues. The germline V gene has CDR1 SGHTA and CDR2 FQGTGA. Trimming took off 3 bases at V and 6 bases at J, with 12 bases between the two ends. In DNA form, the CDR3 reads TGTGCCAGCAGCTTTCGGGGTTCGGCCGAGCAGTACTTC. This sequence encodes CASSFRGSAEQYF.

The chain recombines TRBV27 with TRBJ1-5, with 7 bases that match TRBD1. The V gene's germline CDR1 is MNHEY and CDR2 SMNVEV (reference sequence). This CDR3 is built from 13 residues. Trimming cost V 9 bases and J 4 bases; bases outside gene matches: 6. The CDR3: CARHRGGNQPQHF. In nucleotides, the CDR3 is TGTGCCAGACACAGGGGAGGAAATCAGCCCCAGCATTTT.

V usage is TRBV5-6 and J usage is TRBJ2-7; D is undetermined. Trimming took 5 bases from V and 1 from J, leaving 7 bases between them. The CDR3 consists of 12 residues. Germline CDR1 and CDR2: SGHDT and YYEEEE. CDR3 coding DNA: TGTGCCAGCAGTGTAGAGTCCTACGAGCAGTACTTC. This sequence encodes CASSVESYEQYF.

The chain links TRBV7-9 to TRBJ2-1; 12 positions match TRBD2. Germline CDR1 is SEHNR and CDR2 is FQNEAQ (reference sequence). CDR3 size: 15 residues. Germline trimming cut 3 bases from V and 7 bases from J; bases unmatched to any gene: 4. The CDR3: CASSFRTSGTNEQFF. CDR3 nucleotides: TGTGCCAGCAGCTTTAGGACTAGCGGGACAAATGAGCAGTTCTTC. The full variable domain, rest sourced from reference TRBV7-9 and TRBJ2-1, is DTGVSQNPRHKITKRGQNVTFRCDPISEHNRLYWYRQTLGQGPEFLTYFQNEAQLEKSRLLSDRFSAERPKGSFSTLEIQRTEQGDSAMYLCASSFRTSGTNEQFFGPGTRLTVL.

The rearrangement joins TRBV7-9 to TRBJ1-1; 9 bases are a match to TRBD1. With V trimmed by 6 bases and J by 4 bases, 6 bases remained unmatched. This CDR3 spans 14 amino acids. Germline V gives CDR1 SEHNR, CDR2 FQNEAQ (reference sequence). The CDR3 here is CASSPQGASTEAFF. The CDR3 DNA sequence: TGTGCCAGCAGTCCACAGGGGGCCAGCACTGAAGCTTTCTTT.

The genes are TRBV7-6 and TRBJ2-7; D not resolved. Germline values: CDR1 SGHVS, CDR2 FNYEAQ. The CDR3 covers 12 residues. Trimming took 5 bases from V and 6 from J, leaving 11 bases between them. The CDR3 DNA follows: TGTGCCAGCAGCCAGCCGGCGGCCGAGCAGTACTTC. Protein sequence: CASSQPAAEQYF. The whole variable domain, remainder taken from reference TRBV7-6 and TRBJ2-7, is GAGVSQSPRYKVTKRGQDVALRCDPISGHVSLYWYRQALGQGPEFLTYFNYEAQQDKSGLPNDRFSAERPEGSISTLTIQRTEQRDSAMYRCASSQPAAEQYFGPGTRLTVT.

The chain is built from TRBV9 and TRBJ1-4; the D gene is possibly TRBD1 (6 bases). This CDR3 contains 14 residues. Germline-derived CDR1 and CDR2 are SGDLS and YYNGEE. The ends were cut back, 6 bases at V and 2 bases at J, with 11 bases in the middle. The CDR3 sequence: CASNRDATNEKLFF. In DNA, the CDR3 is TGTGCCAGCAACAGGGACGCCACTAATGAAAAACTGTTTTTT.

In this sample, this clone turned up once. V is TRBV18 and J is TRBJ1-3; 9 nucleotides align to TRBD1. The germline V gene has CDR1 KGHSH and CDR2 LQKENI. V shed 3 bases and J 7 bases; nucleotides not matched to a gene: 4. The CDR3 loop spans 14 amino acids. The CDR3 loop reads CASSPGQGVNTIYF. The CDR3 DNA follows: TGTGCCAGCTCACCGGGACAGGGCGTTAACACCATATATTTT.

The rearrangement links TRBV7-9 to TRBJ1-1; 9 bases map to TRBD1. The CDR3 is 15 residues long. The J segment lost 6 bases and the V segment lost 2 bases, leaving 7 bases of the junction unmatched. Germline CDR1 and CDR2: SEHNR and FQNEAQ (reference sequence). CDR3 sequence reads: CASSLLYRGRPEAFF. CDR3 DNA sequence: TGTGCCAGCAGCTTACTCTACAGGGGGCGGCCTGAAGCTTTCTTT.

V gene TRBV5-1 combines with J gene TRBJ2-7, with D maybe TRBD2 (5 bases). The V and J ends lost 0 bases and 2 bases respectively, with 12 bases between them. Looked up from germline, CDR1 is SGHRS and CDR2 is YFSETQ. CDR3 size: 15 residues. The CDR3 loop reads CASSLEPGSAYEQYF. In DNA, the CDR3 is TGCGCCAGCAGCTTGGAGCCGGGTAGCGCCTACGAGCAGTACTTC.

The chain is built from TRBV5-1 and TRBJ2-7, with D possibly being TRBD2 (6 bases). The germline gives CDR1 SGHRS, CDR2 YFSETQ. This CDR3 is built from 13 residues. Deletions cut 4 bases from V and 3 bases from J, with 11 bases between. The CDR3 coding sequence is TGCGCCAGCAGCGATCTGACTAGCTACGAGCAGTACTTC. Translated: CASSDLTSYEQYF.

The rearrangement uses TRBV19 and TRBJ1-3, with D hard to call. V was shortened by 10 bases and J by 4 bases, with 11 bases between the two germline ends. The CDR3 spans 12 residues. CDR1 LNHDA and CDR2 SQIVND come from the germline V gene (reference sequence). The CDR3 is CATIERGNTIYF. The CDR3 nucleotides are TGTGCCACCATTGAGAGGGGAAACACCATATATTTT.

CDR3 sequence (DNA): TGTGCCAGCAGCCCGAGGATCCAGGGGGTGTGGGGTACGCAGTATTTT. This gives the protein CASSPRIQGVWGTQYF. The rearrangement uses TRBV14 and TRBJ2-3; the match to TRBD1 covers 7 bases. The CDR3 runs 16 residues. Germline CDR1 SGHDN, CDR2 FVKESK. With 4 bases clipped from V and 8 bases from J, the junction kept 15 bases outside the gene matches. Variable domain in full (rest from reference TRBV14 and TRBJ2-3): EAGVTQFPSHSVIEKGQTVTLRCDPISGHDNLYWYRRVMGKEIKFLLHFVKESKQDESGMPNNRFLAERTGGTYSTLKVQPAELEDSGVYFCASSPRIQGVWGTQYFGPGTRLTVL.

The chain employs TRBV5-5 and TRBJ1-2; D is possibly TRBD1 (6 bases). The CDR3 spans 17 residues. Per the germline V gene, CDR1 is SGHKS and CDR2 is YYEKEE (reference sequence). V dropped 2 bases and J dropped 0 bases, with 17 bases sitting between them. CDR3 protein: CASSFSVGASTNYGYTF. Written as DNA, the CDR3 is TGTGCCAGCAGCTTTTCGGTGGGGGCTAGTACTAACTATGGCTACACCTTC.

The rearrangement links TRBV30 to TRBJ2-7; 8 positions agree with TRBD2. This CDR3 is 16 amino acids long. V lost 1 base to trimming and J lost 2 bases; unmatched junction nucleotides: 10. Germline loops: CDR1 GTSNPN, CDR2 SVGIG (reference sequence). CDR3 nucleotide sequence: TGTGCCTGGAGTGACACCAGACTAGCGTTTACCTACGAGCAGTACTTC. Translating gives CAWSDTRLAFTYEQYF.

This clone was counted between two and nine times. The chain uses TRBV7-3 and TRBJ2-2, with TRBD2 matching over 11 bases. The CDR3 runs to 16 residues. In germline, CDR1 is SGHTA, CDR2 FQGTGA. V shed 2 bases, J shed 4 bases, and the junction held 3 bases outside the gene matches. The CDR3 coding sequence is TGTGCCAGCAGCTTATACCTAGCGGGAGGCACCGGGGAGCTGTTTTTT. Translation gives CASSLYLAGGTGELFF. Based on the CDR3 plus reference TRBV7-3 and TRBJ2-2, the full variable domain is GAGVSQTPSNKVTEKGKYVELRCDPISGHTALYWYRQSLGQGPEFLIYFQGTGAADDSGLPNDRFFAVRPEGSVSTLKIQRTERGDSAVYLCASSLYLAGGTGELFFGEGSRLTVL.

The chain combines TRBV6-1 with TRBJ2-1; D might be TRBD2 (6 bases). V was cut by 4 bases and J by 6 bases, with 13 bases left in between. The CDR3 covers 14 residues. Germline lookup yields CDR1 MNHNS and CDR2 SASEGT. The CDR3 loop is CASSGPGRGNEQFF. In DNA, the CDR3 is TGTGCCAGCAGTGGACCCGGGAGAGGCAATGAGCAGTTCTTC.